Listed below are T cell receptor beta chains from one sample, sequenced in a study of CD8 T cells in ankylosing spondylitis. TCRdb independently ran MiXCR on the 5' RACE reads; one entry per CDR3 protein. The sample contains fewer than 550,000 distinct CDR3 sequences, about 5.4% of which appear only once. Sequencing input: blood, either unsorted or a sorted T cell fraction (not recorded which). All receptors derive from a male donor with ankylosing spondylitis. Each CDR3 is given with its conserved first and last residue. D genes are given only for firm matches. Some rows have no size entry. The others give once, few or many, or a class for an expanded clone.

size: many; length: 15; J: TRBJ2-3; V: TRBV7-9; D: NA; CDR3: CASSLWTPGADTQYF; DNA: TGTGCCAGCAGCTTGTGGACCCCTGGCGCAGATACGCAGTATTTT
size: many; length: 14; J: TRBJ2-3; V: TRBV7-9; D: NA; CDR3: CASSLTRSTDTQYF; DNA: TGTGCCAGCAGCTTAACCAGAAGCACAGATACGCAGTATTTT
size: few; length: 14; J: TRBJ2-7; V: TRBV5-1; D: TRBD1; CDR3: CASSSGQGKDEQYF; DNA: TGCGCCAGCAGCTCGGGACAGGGGAAGGACGAGCAGTACTTC
size: many; length: 13; J: TRBJ2-7; V: TRBV20-1; D: NA; CDR3: CSAQRDNFYEQYF; DNA: TGCAGTGCCCAGCGGGACAACTTCTACGAGCAGTACTTC
size: many; length: 15; J: TRBJ2-7; V: TRBV6-5; D: NA; CDR3: CASSYSMWGAYEQYF; DNA: TGTGCCAGCAGTTACTCTATGTGGGGGGCTTACGAGCAGTACTTC
size: many; length: 13; J: TRBJ2-7; V: TRBV12-3/TRBV12-4; D: NA; CDR3: CASSWTASYEQYF; DNA: TGTGCCAGCAGCTGGACAGCCTCCTACGAGCAGTACTTC
size: NA; length: 17; J: TRBJ2-2; V: TRBV3-1; D: TRBD2; CDR3: CASSKALAGGGTGELFF; DNA: TGTGCCAGCAGCAAGGCACTAGCGGGAGGAGGCACCGGGGAGCTGTTTTTT
size: many; length: 15; J: TRBJ1-5; V: TRBV7-2; D: NA; CDR3: CASSSTVLGNQPQHF; DNA: TGTGCCAGCAGCTCCACAGTTTTGGGAAATCAGCCCCAGCATTTT
size: many; length: 15; J: TRBJ2-7; V: TRBV10-3; D: TRBD1; CDR3: CAISKDRGPYYEQYF; DNA: TGTGCCATCAGTAAAGACAGGGGCCCCTACTACGAGCAGTACTTC
size: NA; length: 18; J: TRBJ2-6; V: TRBV5-1; D: TRBD2; CDR3: CASSLAPSGSSGANVLTF; DNA: TGCGCCAGCAGCTTGGCGCCTAGCGGTAGCTCTGGGGCCAACGTCCTGACTTTC
size: many; length: 13; J: TRBJ1-4; V: TRBV29-1; D: NA; CDR3: CSVGGHLNEKLFF; DNA: TGCAGCGTGGGGGGACACCTTAATGAAAAACTGTTTTTT
size: NA; length: 15; J: TRBJ2-1; V: TRBV5-1; D: TRBD2; CDR3: CASSPTSGSWNEQFF; DNA: TGCGCCAGCAGCCCGACTAGCGGGAGTTGGAATGAGCAGTTCTTC
size: many; length: 20; J: TRBJ2-7; V: TRBV12-3/TRBV12-4; D: TRBD2; CDR3: CASSLMGPGLAGGTMDEQYF; DNA: TGTGCCAGCAGTTTAATGGGGCCGGGACTAGCGGGTGGGACAATGGACGAGCAGTACTTC
size: NA; length: 16; J: TRBJ2-7; V: TRBV4-3; D: TRBD1; CDR3: CASSQEGGQGPYEQYF; DNA: TGCGCCAGCAGCCAAGAGGGGGGACAGGGACCCTACGAGCAGTACTTC
size: many; length: 13; J: TRBJ2-1; V: TRBV20-1; D: TRBD2; CDR3: CSARDLAGALGFF; DNA: TGCAGTGCTAGAGATCTTGCGGGAGCGCTCGGATTCTTC
size: many; length: 13; J: TRBJ2-7; V: TRBV11-1; D: NA; CDR3: CASAQGGGYEQYF; DNA: TGTGCCAGCGCCCAGGGAGGGGGGTACGAGCAGTACTTC
size: many; length: 12; J: TRBJ2-5; V: TRBV12-3/TRBV12-4; D: NA; CDR3: CASRTLSETQYF; DNA: TGTGCCAGCCGGACCCTCAGCGAGACCCAGTACTTC
size: NA; length: 12; J: TRBJ1-2; V: TRBV6-5; D: NA; CDR3: CASGRGDGGYTF; DNA: TGTGCCAGCGGAAGGGGTGATGGTGGCTACACCTTC
size: few; length: 14; J: TRBJ2-7; V: TRBV18; D: NA; CDR3: CASSPPGSTYEQYF; DNA: TGTGCCAGCTCACCACCAGGGAGTACCTACGAGCAGTACTTC
size: NA; length: 14; J: TRBJ2-7; V: TRBV20-1; D: TRBD2; CDR3: CCARHGGGSYEQYF; DNA: TGCTGTGCTAGGCATGGGGGGGGCTCCTACGAGCAGTACTTC
size: NA; length: 17; J: TRBJ2-2; V: TRBV24-1; D: NA; CDR3: CATSDLRGGGDTGELFF; DNA: TGTGCCACCAGTGATTTGCGAGGGGGGGGCGACACCGGGGAGCTGTTTTTT
size: NA; length: 17; J: TRBJ2-2; V: TRBV13; D: TRBD2; CDR3: CASSSEGLAGVTGELFF; DNA: TGTGCCAGCAGCTCCGAGGGACTAGCGGGAGTCACCGGGGAGCTGTTTTTT
size: many; length: 15; J: TRBJ1-4; V: TRBV4-1; D: TRBD1; CDR3: CASSRGQGGNEKLFF; DNA: TGCGCCAGCAGCCGGGGACAGGGAGGTAATGAAAAACTGTTTTTT
size: many; length: 16; J: TRBJ1-2; V: TRBV7-2; D: NA; CDR3: CASSLAVDGWDYGYTF; DNA: TGTGCCAGCAGCTTAGCGGTGGACGGGTGGGACTATGGCTACACCTTC
size: many; length: 15; J: TRBJ1-2; V: TRBV5-1; D: TRBD1; CDR3: CASRQGTGGRDGYTF; DNA: TGCGCCAGCAGACAGGGGACAGGGGGCAGAGATGGCTACACCTTC
size: many; length: 14; J: TRBJ1-4; V: TRBV29-1; D: NA; CDR3: CSVADSATNEKLFF; DNA: TGCAGCGTCGCTGACAGCGCGACTAATGAAAAACTGTTTTTT
size: NA; length: 16; J: TRBJ1-2; V: TRBV7-2; D: NA; CDR3: CASSLVWAGSNYGYTF; DNA: TGTGCCAGCAGCTTGGTGTGGGCAGGAAGTAACTATGGCTACACCTTC
size: NA; length: 17; J: TRBJ2-1; V: TRBV7-9; D: TRBD1; CDR3: CASSFPHGRGLPNEQFF; DNA: TGTGCCAGCAGCTTCCCTCATGGTAGGGGGCTTCCCAATGAGCAGTTCTTC
size: many; length: 13; J: TRBJ2-7; V: TRBV20-1; D: NA; CDR3: CSARAEPIYEQYF; DNA: TGCAGTGCTAGGGCTGAACCGATCTACGAGCAGTACTTC
size: NA; length: 15; J: TRBJ2-2; V: TRBV4-2; D: TRBD2; CDR3: CARSPGLADTGELFF; DNA: TGTGCCAGGAGCCCCGGGCTAGCGGACACCGGGGAGCTGTTTTTT
size: many; length: 14; J: TRBJ2-1; V: TRBV4-2; D: NA; CDR3: CASSQESQRYEQFF; DNA: TGTGCCAGCAGCCAAGAGAGTCAGCGGTATGAGCAGTTCTTC
size: many; length: 12; J: TRBJ1-6; V: TRBV15; D: NA; CDR3: CATSGRNPPLHF; DNA: TGTGCCACCAGCGGTCGGAACCCACCCCTCCACTTT
size: few; length: 16; J: TRBJ2-1; V: TRBV6-2/TRBV6-3; D: NA; CDR3: CASSYHRGGRYNEQFF; DNA: TGTGCCAGCAGTTATCACAGGGGAGGGAGGTACAATGAGCAGTTCTTC
size: many; length: 15; J: TRBJ1-1; V: TRBV6-1; D: NA; CDR3: CASSPGAGMNTEAFF; DNA: TGTGCCAGCAGCCCAGGGGCGGGCATGAACACTGAAGCTTTCTTT
size: many; length: 15; J: TRBJ1-1; V: TRBV7-6; D: TRBD1; CDR3: CASSLSTGEDTEAFF; DNA: TGTGCCAGCAGCTTGAGTACAGGGGAGGACACTGAAGCTTTCTTT
size: NA; length: 17; J: TRBJ2-2; V: TRBV6-5; D: TRBD2; CDR3: CASSYSGTIPNTGELFF; DNA: TGTGCCAGCAGTTACTCAGGGACTATACCGAACACCGGGGAGCTGTTTTTT
size: many; length: 14; J: TRBJ2-3; V: TRBV20-1; D: NA; CDR3: CSARHTGPPDTQYF; DNA: TGCAGTGCTAGGCACACCGGCCCCCCAGATACGCAGTATTTT
size: few; length: 17; J: TRBJ2-7; V: TRBV7-8; D: NA; CDR3: CASSSNPGLAETYEQYF; DNA: TGTGCCAGCAGCTCGAACCCCGGGTTAGCGGAGACCTACGAGCAGTACTTC
size: many; length: 15; J: TRBJ1-1; V: TRBV12-2; D: NA; CDR3: CASRLGFEVNTEAFF; DNA: TGTGCAAGTCGCTTAGGTTTTGAGGTGAACACTGAAGCTTTCTTT
size: many; length: 14; J: TRBJ1-1; V: TRBV29-1; D: NA; CDR3: CSVDPGQGMTEAFF; DNA: TGCAGCGTTGATCCGGGACAAGGGATGACTGAAGCTTTCTTT
size: few; length: 16; J: TRBJ2-3; V: TRBV28; D: TRBD2; CDR3: CASQSGGGRNTDTQYF; DNA: TGTGCCAGCCAAAGCGGGGGTGGGAGGAACACAGATACGCAGTATTTT
size: many; length: 13; J: TRBJ1-1; V: TRBV5-6; D: NA; CDR3: CASSFEGNTEAFF; DNA: TGTGCCAGCAGCTTTGAGGGGAACACTGAAGCTTTCTTT
size: many; length: 11; J: TRBJ1-1; V: TRBV29-1; D: NA; CDR3: CSVQQDGEAFF; DNA: TGCAGCGTTCAACAGGACGGTGAAGCTTTCTTT
size: NA; length: 14; J: TRBJ2-7; V: TRBV27; D: NA; CDR3: CASSPGTPIYEQYF; DNA: TGTGCCAGCAGCCCCGGGACTCCAATCTACGAGCAGTACTTC
size: many; length: 15; J: TRBJ1-1; V: TRBV18; D: NA; CDR3: CASSLKKGLSTEAFF; DNA: TGTGCCAGCTCACTCAAAAAGGGTTTAAGCACTGAAGCTTTCTTT
size: many; length: 15; J: TRBJ2-2; V: TRBV5-1; D: NA; CDR3: CASSLGDTDTGELFF; DNA: TGCGCCAGCAGCTTGGGCGATACGGACACCGGGGAGCTGTTTTTT
size: many; length: 13; J: TRBJ1-5; V: TRBV7-3; D: NA; CDR3: CASSPGPGQPQHF; DNA: TGTGCCAGCAGCCCCGGGCCCGGACAGCCCCAGCATTTT
size: many; length: 11; J: TRBJ1-1; V: TRBV29-1; D: TRBD1; CDR3: CSVQGDTEAFF; DNA: TGCAGCGTACAGGGGGACACTGAAGCTTTCTTT
size: many; length: 16; J: TRBJ2-3; V: TRBV20-1; D: TRBD2; CDR3: CSARRLSGAGTDTQYF; DNA: TGCAGTGCTAGAAGACTATCGGGAGCGGGAACAGATACGCAGTATTTT
size: many; length: 13; J: TRBJ1-2; V: TRBV9; D: NA; CDR3: CASSAQGNYGYTF; DNA: TGTGCCAGCAGCGCACAGGGTAACTATGGCTACACCTTC
size: few; length: 15; J: TRBJ2-2; V: TRBV7-3; D: NA; CDR3: CASSSQVGDTGELFF; DNA: TGTGCCAGCAGCTCCCAGGTGGGAGACACCGGGGAGCTGTTTTTT
size: many; length: 13; J: TRBJ2-5; V: TRBV27; D: NA; CDR3: CASSLLGSETQYF; DNA: TGTGCCAGCAGTTTACTCGGGAGTGAGACCCAGTACTTC
size: many; length: 14; J: TRBJ2-6; V: TRBV20-1; D: NA; CDR3: CSARAASGANVLTF; DNA: TGCAGTGCTAGAGCTGCCTCTGGGGCCAACGTCCTGACTTTC